This T cell receptor (beta chain) was sequenced during a study of vaccination and CD4 T cells after COVID-19. Across the study: Overlapping peptides of the spike proteins of SARS-CoV-2, HCoV-NL63, HCoV-OC43 and HCoV-229E were used for cell stimulation. Study-wide results and limits: Convalescent patients' median share of reactive clones seen only post-vaccination was approximately 90%.

Note on this clonotype: Its matching antigen is unknown.

Noted treatment: roughly 10-day PBMC culture with coronavirus spike peptide pools or control peptides (ViraFEST assay). Expansion of antigen-specific T cells with peptide pools by ViraFEST preceded sequencing of TCRs. The Oncomine TCR Beta short-read assay sequenced DNA from cultured CD4+ T cells. Via MiXCR, TCRdb re-called the PCR reads, giving one row per CDR3 protein. Here the sample spans 13,000 to 15,000 distinct CDR3 sequences, over 25% being singletons. This CDR3 is 15 amino acids long. Germline loops: CDR1 MNHEY, CDR2 SMNVEV (reference sequence). Trimming stripped 4 bases from V and 9 bases from J, with 16 bases between.

This clonotype originated in a human donor with COVID-19. The sequenced material came from cultured CD4+ T cells from blood. The V call is TRBV27, the J call TRBJ1-6; D gene unclear. DNA for the CDR3: TGTGCCAGCAGTTGGTCAGGTATTGACGGTTCACCCCTCCACTTT. Protein sequence: CASSWSGIDGSPLHF.